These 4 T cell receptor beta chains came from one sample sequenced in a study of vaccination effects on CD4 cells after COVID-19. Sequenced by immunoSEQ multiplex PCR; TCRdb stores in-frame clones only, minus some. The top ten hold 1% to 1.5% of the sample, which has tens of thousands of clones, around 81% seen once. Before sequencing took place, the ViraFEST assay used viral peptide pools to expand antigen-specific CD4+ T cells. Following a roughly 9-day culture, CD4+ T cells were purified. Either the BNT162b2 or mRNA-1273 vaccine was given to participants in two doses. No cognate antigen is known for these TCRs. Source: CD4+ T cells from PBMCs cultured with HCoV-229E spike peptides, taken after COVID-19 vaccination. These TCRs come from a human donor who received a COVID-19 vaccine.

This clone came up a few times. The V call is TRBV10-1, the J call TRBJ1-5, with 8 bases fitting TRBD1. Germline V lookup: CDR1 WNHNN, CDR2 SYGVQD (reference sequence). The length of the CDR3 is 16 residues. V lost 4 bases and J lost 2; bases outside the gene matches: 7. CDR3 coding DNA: TGCGCCAGCAGTGCCACCAGGGGGCCTTGCAATCAGCCCCAGCATTTT. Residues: CASSATRGPCNQPQHF.

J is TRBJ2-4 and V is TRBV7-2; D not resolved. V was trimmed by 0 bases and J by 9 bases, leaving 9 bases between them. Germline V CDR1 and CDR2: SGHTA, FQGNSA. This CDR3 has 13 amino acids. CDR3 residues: CASSLALQSIQYF. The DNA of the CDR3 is TGTGCCAGCAGCTTAGCATTACAGTCCATTCAGTACTTC. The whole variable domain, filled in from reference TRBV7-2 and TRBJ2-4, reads GAGVSQSPSNKVTEKGKDVELRCDPISGHTALYWYRQSLGQGLEFLIYFQGNSAPDKSGLPSDRFSAERTGGSVSTLTIQRTQQEDSAVYLCASSLALQSIQYFGAGTRLSVL.

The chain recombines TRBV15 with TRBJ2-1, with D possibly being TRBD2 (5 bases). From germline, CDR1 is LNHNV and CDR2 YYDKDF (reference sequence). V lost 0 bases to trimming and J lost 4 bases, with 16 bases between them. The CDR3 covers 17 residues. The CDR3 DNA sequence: TGTGCCACCAGCAGAGATCGACGCTCGGGGATTTACAATGAGCAGTTCTTC. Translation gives CATSRDRRSGIYNEQFF.

CDR3 loop: CASSDRTPPYEQYV. As DNA, the CDR3 is TGTGCCAGCAGTGACAGGACCCCCCCCTACGAGCAGTACGTC. The gene calls are TRBV6-1 and TRBJ2-7; D is undetermined. The germline V gene has CDR1 MNHNS and CDR2 SASEGT. CDR3 length: 14 residues. Trimming removed 3 bases at V and 2 bases at J, with 11 bases between.